These 20 T cell receptor beta chains were sequenced from one sample in a study of blood T cell repertoires in COVID-19. Produced via immunoSEQ multiplex PCR; TCRdb's table is partial and in-frame only. The profile shows 240,000 or so clones, around 88% of them singletons. Sequences were obtained from PBMCs or T cells enriched from blood (not recorded which). The receptors here all came from a woman in her thirties or forties with acute COVID-19.

The genes are TRBV7-6 and TRBJ2-1, with TRBD2 matching 7 bases. Looked up from germline, CDR1 is SGHVS and CDR2 is FNYEAQ. The V segment lost 5 bases and the J segment 2 bases; nucleotides outside the gene matches: 9. This CDR3 is built from 16 residues. CDR3 sequence reads: CASSPKTSLAYNEQFF. CDR3 bases: TGTGCCAGCAGCCCGAAGACTAGCCTCGCCTACAATGAGCAGTTCTTC.

The CDR3 nucleotides are TGTGCCAGCAGTACTGGAGGTTTCCGCTACGAGCAGTACTTC. This translates into CASSTGGFRYEQYF. This sequence joins TRBV6-5 and TRBJ2-7; D might be TRBD2 (5 bases). Trimming left V 5 bases short and J 3 bases short, with 14 bases between. CDR3 size: 14 residues. CDR1 MNHEY and CDR2 SVGAGI come from the germline V gene.

DNA of the CDR3: TGTGCCAGAAGCTCAGGCAGGGCTGGTTCACCCCTCCACTTT. As protein: CARSSGRAGSPLHF. V usage is TRBV5-3 and J usage is TRBJ1-6; D perhaps matches TRBD1 (5 bases). TRBV5-3 is treated as an ORF (open reading frame) with a function not yet certain. The V end was cut by 3 bases, the J end by 9 bases, with 13 bases between. This CDR3 has 14 amino acids.

This clone was observed once. The chain is built from TRBV7-3 and TRBJ2-1; 7 bases map to TRBD2. Looked up from germline, CDR1 is SGHTA and CDR2 is FQGTGA. There are 14 residues in the CDR3. V trimming: 6 bases; J trimming: 6 bases; junction bases outside the gene matches: 8. CDR3 loop: CASRVGGSSNEQFF. The CDR3 DNA follows: TGTGCCAGCAGAGTTGGCGGGAGTTCCAATGAGCAGTTCTTC.

The chain recombines TRBV15 with TRBJ1-1, with TRBD1 as a possible D gene (6 bases). Trimming took off 6 bases at V and 1 base at J, with 9 bases between the two ends. The CDR3 is 13 residues long. CDR1 LNHNV and CDR2 YYDKDF come from the germline V gene (reference sequence). CDR3 coding DNA: TGTGCCACCAGGGGGGCAGGGAACACTGAAGCTTTCTTT. Its protein is CATRGAGNTEAFF.

This chain uses TRBV3-1 (or the pseudogene TRBV3-2) with TRBJ2-7, with 8 bases identical to TRBD2. CDR3 length: 15 residues. Germline lookup yields CDR1 LGHDT and CDR2 YNNKEL (reference sequence). After removal of 6 bases from V and 2 bases from J, the junction contained 9 bases not matched to a gene. The CDR3, as DNA: TGTGCCAGCAGGGTTCGAGCGGGAGAAGCCTACGAGCAGTACTTC. This sequence encodes CASRVRAGEAYEQYF.

V is TRBV5-5 and J is TRBJ1-1, with 8 bases lining up with TRBD1. Per germline, CDR1 SGHKS and CDR2 YYEKEE (reference sequence). Trimming took 2 bases from V and 3 from J; bases not matched to a gene: 3. The CDR3 is made up of 14 amino acids. CDR3 DNA: TGTGCCAGCAGCTTCCAGGGGGCCGACACTGAAGCTTTCTTT. Protein sequence: CASSFQGADTEAFF.

This chain links TRBV10-1 with TRBJ2-2, with D perhaps TRBD2 (6 bases). Germline V gene data show CDR1 as WNHNN and CDR2 as SYGVQD (reference sequence). The CDR3 covers 14 residues. V lost 1 base, J lost 7 bases, and 10 bases lay in between. The CDR3 DNA sequence: TGCGCCAGCAGTGAGTGGGGGGTTGACGGGGAGCTGTTTTTT. Its translation is CASSEWGVDGELFF.

This chain connects TRBV27 to TRBJ2-7, with D unresolved. The V and J ends lost 2 bases and 0 bases respectively, with 8 bases between them. The CDR3 has 14 residues. CDR1 is MNHEY and CDR2 is SMNVEV in the germline V gene (reference sequence). CDR3 in amino acids: CASSLGRSSYEQYF. Written as DNA, the CDR3 is TGTGCCAGCAGTTTAGGCAGAAGCTCCTACGAGCAGTACTTC.

In the case of this clone: This could be a read error, since a much larger clone is one nucleotide away. This chain uses TRBV19 with TRBJ1-2; tentatively, D is TRBD1 (6 bases). Deletions cut 6 bases from V and 2 bases from J, with 7 bases between. The CDR3 spans 12 residues. The germline CDR1 and CDR2 sequences are LNHDA and SQIVND (reference sequence). Here the CDR3 DNA reads TGTGCCAGTAGGACAGGAAACTATGGCTACACCTTC. This codes for CASRTGNYGYTF.

This chain connects TRBV30 to TRBJ1-6; tentatively, D is TRBD1 (6 bases). V lost 3 bases, J lost 9 bases, and 15 bases lay in between. Germline V lookup: CDR1 GTSNPN, CDR2 SVGIG (reference sequence). The CDR3 sequence is 14 residues long. CDR3 amino acids: CAWRGGRGPSPLHF. CDR3 bases: TGTGCCTGGAGAGGTGGCAGGGGTCCTTCACCCCTCCACTTT.

The rearrangement joins TRBV7-3 to TRBJ2-3; TRBD2 agrees at 8 bases. The germline V gene has CDR1 SGHTA and CDR2 FQGTGA. This CDR3 is built from 15 residues. V trimming: 5 bases; J trimming: 4 bases; junction bases outside the gene matches: 8. CDR3 sequence: CASSPRGGASDTQYF. The CDR3 DNA is TGTGCCAGCAGCCCACGGGGGGGGGCATCAGATACGCAGTATTTT.

The V gene is TRBV27, the J gene TRBJ2-7; D is perhaps TRBD2 (5 bases). The CDR3 loop spans 16 amino acids. The germline gives CDR1 MNHEY, CDR2 SMNVEV (reference sequence). Trimming stripped 2 bases from V and 3 bases from J, with 17 bases between. The CDR3 loop is CASSLESPGESYEQYF. In DNA, the CDR3 is TGTGCCAGCAGTTTAGAGTCCCCCGGGGAGAGCTACGAGCAGTACTTC.

The J gene is TRBJ2-7, the V gene TRBV6-2 or TRBV6-3, with D unclear. Germline V gene lookup returns CDR1 MNHEY and CDR2 SVGEGT. The CDR3 contains 12 residues. V lost 6 bases to trimming and J lost 0 bases, with 6 bases between them. CDR3 nucleotide sequence: TGTGCCAGCAGCATGTACTCCTACGAGCAGTACTTC. It codes for CASSMYSYEQYF.

This clone was counted once. This chain uses TRBV20-1 with TRBJ2-7; TRBD1 aligns across 7 bases. The CDR3 has 12 residues. V shed 3 bases, J shed 4 bases, and the junction held 3 bases outside the gene matches. Looked up from germline, CDR1 is DFQATT and CDR2 is SNEGSKA (reference sequence). The CDR3 loop reads CSASARGYEQYF. DNA for the CDR3: TGCAGTGCTAGTGCCAGGGGGTACGAGCAGTACTTC.

The V and J genes are TRBV5-1 and TRBJ2-7; possibly TRBD1 for D (6 bases). Per the germline V gene, CDR1 is SGHRS and CDR2 is YFSETQ. Trimming removed 4 bases at V and 3 bases at J, with 11 bases between. The CDR3 consists of 13 residues. The CDR3 region has the DNA TGCGCCAGCAGCCCCGGACAGTTCTACGAGCAGTACTTC. Amino acid sequence: CASSPGQFYEQYF. The whole variable domain, remainder taken from reference TRBV5-1 and TRBJ2-7, is KAGVTQTPRYLIKTRGQQVTLSCSPISGHRSVSWYQQTPGQGLQFLFEYFSETQRNKGNFPGRFSGRQFSNSRSEMNVSTLELGDSALYLCASSPGQFYEQYFGPGTRLTVT.

This chain uses TRBV7-9 with TRBJ1-2; the match to TRBD1 covers 7 bases. Looked up from germline, CDR1 is SEHNR and CDR2 is FQNEAQ (reference sequence). This CDR3 contains 15 residues. V was pared by 0 bases and J by 8 bases, with 9 bases of the junction left unmatched. The CDR3 reads CASSLAPEGQPGYTF. The CDR3 coding sequence is TGTGCCAGCAGCTTAGCGCCTGAGGGACAGCCGGGCTACACCTTC. Full variable domain (missing parts from reference TRBV7-9 and TRBJ1-2): DTGVSQNPRHKITKRGQNVTFRCDPISEHNRLYWYRQTLGQGPEFLTYFQNEAQLEKSRLLSDRFSAERPKGSFSTLEIQRTEQGDSAMYLCASSLAPEGQPGYTFGSGTRLTVV.

V and J are TRBV3-1 (or the pseudogene TRBV3-2) and TRBJ2-7; maybe TRBD2 (6 bases). Germline V gene data show CDR1 as LGHDT and CDR2 as YNNKEL (reference sequence). The CDR3 runs 14 residues. V gave up 1 base and J gave up 4 bases, with 11 bases separating them. The CDR3 loop reads CASSQGKGRYEQYF. The CDR3 bases are TGTGCCAGCAGCCAAGGAAAGGGGAGGTACGAGCAGTACTTC.

The rearrangement links TRBV2 to TRBJ1-2; 8 bases fit TRBD1. The V gene's germline CDR1 is SNHLY and CDR2 FYNNEI. The ends lost 4 bases at V and 8 bases at J; junction bases unmatched: 12. This CDR3 is 15 amino acids long. The CDR3, as DNA: TGTGCCAGCAGTGCAACAGGGGGAGACTATGGAGGCTACACCTTC. Translating gives CASSATGGDYGGYTF.

This clone was detected only once. The rearrangement uses TRBV15 and TRBJ1-6; tentatively, D is TRBD1 (5 bases). Germline CDR1 and CDR2: LNHNV and YYDKDF (reference sequence). The CDR3 has 14 residues. V was trimmed by 0 bases and J by 5 bases, leaving 5 bases between them. CDR3 protein: CATSRDRDNSPLHF. CDR3 nucleotide sequence: TGTGCCACCAGCAGAGACAGGGATAATTCACCCCTCCACTTT.